The T cell receptor (beta chain) under discussion was sequenced for a study of cytomegalovirus exposure and HLA in healthy donors. Study-level information: An earlier analysis found 120 million or so unique TCR beta sequences from about 190 million T cells.

Germline values: CDR1 ENHRY, CDR2 SYGVKD. The CDR3 length is 18 residues. V was clipped by 10 bases and J by 2 bases; unmatched bases: 14. This PCR relied on a set of 60 Vbeta primers and 13 Jbeta primers. Here immunoSEQ multiplex PCR was the method, and the copy in TCRdb shows in-frame clones only, minus some. Here the sample spans about 180,000 clones, more than 60% being singletons. This clone has a handful of counts. V is TRBV10-3 and J is TRBJ2-2, with TRBD2 matching over 12 bases. Input material: PBMCs. This clonotype was obtained from a woman aged 55-70 years in good health and CMV-seropositive. The CDR3 DNA reads as TGTGCCACCTGGACAGGGCTAGCGGGGGGGCCTAACACCGGGGAGCTGTTTTTT. Encoded protein: CATWTGLAGGPNTGELFF.